This T cell receptor (beta chain) was recovered during a study of T-cell reconstitution after alpha-beta-depleted transplantation in children. The germline V gene encodes CDR1 SQVTM and CDR2 ANQGSEA. The V end was cut by 7 bases, the J end by 5 bases, with 17 bases between. The CDR3 sequence is 13 residues long. This clonotype was observed at least ten times. Its specificity is not known. As it was prepared, the TCRbeta library received unique molecular identifiers. MiXCR, run by TCRdb on the PCR reads, gives a single entry per CDR3 protein. The table has about 830,000 distinct CDR3 sequences, about 15% seen once. Study-wide results and caveats: There were reportedly several hundred expanded graft clones from which alpha-beta T cells came about two months after transplant. A year had passed since transplant, and T-cell counts and diversity by then came mostly from newly produced T cells. At day 60, the high TCRbeta diversity found in some patients originated from recipient T cells and thymic progenitors that had survived.

V gene TRBV29-1 combines with J gene TRBJ1-1; D is unresolved. This TCR was recovered from a male patient aged 10-17 years who had a stem cell transplant for acute lymphoblastic leukemia, so the T cells may come from the graft donor. The sequencing here drew on PBMCs, mostly from graft donor cells, taken 360 days after TCRalphabeta/CD19-depleted stem cell transplant. The CDR3 coding sequence is TGCAGCGCCGGAGAAGGGTGGGGAACTGAAGCTTTCTTT. Amino acids: CSAGEGWGTEAFF.